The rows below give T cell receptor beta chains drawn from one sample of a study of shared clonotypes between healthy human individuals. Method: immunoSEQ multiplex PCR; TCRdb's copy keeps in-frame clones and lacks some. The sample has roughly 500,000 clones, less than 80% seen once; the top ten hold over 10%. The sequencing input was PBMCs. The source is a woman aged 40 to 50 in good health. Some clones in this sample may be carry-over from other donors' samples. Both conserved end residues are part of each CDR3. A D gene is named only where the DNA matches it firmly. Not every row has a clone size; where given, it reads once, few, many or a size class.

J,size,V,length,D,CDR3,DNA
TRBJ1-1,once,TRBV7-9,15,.,CASSQQGGRNTEAFF,TGTGCCAGCAGCCAACAGGGCGGTAGGAACACTGAAGCTTTCTTT
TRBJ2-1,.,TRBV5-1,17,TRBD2,CASSLEPPSGSGNEQFF,TGCGCCAGCAGCTTGGAACCCCCTAGCGGGAGCGGTAATGAGCAGTTCTTC
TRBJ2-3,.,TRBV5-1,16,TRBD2,CASSLSVSGSTDTQYF,TGCGCCAGCAGCTTGTCGGTTAGCGGGAGTACAGATACGCAGTATTTT
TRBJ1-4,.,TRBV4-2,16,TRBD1,CASSQEPGQGDEKLFF,TGTGCCAGCAGCCAGGAACCGGGACAGGGGGATGAAAAACTGTTTTTT
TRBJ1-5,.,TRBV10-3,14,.,CAISNQGSNQPQHF,TGTGCCATCAGCAACCAGGGGTCCAATCAGCCCCAGCATTTT
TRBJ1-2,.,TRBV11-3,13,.,CASSLDHGGGYTF,TGTGCCAGCAGCTTAGATCACGGGGGTGGCTACACCTTC
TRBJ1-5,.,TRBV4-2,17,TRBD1,CASSQRDRTYSNQPQHF,TGTGCCAGCAGCCAAAGGGACAGGACATATAGCAATCAGCCCCAGCATTTT
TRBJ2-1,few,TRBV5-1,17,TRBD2,CASSLGGGSGRVHEQFF,TGCGCCAGCAGCTTGGGGGGAGGTAGCGGGAGAGTCCATGAGCAGTTCTTC
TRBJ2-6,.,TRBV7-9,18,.,CASAPPGPPFSGANVLTF,TGTGCCAGCGCCCCCCCCGGCCCACCCTTCTCTGGGGCCAACGTCCTGACTTTC
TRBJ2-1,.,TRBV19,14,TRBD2,CASSIRGDNNEQFF,TGTGCCAGTAGTATACGGGGGGATAACAATGAGCAGTTCTTC
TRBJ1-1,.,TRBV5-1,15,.,CASSLGSSGRAEAFF,TGCGCCAGCAGCTTGGGTAGCTCTGGGAGGGCTGAAGCTTTCTTT
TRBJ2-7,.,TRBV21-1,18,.,CASSKSLFRLADSYEQYF,TGTGCCAGCAGCAAAAGTTTGTTTCGACTAGCGGACTCCTACGAGCAGTACTTC
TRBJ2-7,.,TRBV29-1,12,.,CSVDPGTYEQYF,TGCAGCGTTGATCCAGGAACCTACGAGCAGTACTTC
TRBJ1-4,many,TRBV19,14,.,CASSWDGRAEKLFF,TGTGCCAGTAGTTGGGACGGACGGGCTGAAAAACTGTTTTTT
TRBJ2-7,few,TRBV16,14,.,CASSNRDGSYEQYF,TGTGCCAGCAGCAACCGGGACGGATCCTACGAGCAGTACTTC
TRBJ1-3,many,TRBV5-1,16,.,CASSLQGGNSGNTIYF,TGCGCCAGCAGCCTCCAGGGCGGGAACTCTGGAAACACCATATATTTT
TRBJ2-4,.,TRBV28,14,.,CASTPRGAKNIQYF,TGTGCCAGCACCCCCCGTGGGGCCAAAAACATTCAGTACTTC
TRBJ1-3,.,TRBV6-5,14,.,CASSQVQGSGTIYF,TGTGCCAGCAGTCAAGTACAGGGAAGCGGCACCATATATTTT
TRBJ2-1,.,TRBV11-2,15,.,CASSLGGGGHNEQFF,TGTGCCAGCAGCTTAGGGGGAGGCGGGCACAATGAGCAGTTCTTC
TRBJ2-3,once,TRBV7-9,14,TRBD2,CASLGLASTDTQYF,TGTGCCAGTCTCGGACTAGCGAGCACAGATACGCAGTATTTT
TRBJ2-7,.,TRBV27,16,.,CASSPTGLLGTYEQYF,TGTGCCAGCAGTCCGACGGGACTGCTGGGGACCTACGAGCAGTACTTC
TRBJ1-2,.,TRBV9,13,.,CASSVGGGVGYTF,TGTGCCAGCAGCGTAGGAGGAGGGGTTGGCTACACCTTC
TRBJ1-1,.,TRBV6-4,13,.,CASSEVGGAEAFF,TGTGCCAGCAGTGAGGTGGGTGGAGCTGAAGCTTTCTTT